This T cell receptor (beta chain) was profiled in a study of shared clonotypes between healthy human individuals. All donors qualified as healthy HIV-negative adults and had experienced no recent acute infections or vaccinations. Those who donated, Caucasian adults without exception, all lived in Nashville, Tennessee. About this clone itself: Other DNA sequences in the same sample also yield this CDR3.

The CDR3 sequence is 12 residues long. Germline V gives CDR1 SGHTA, CDR2 FQGNSA. The V end lost 3 bases, the J end lost 0 bases, and 3 bases lay between the germline ends. Method: immunoSEQ multiplex PCR; TCRdb's copy keeps in-frame clones and lacks some. Among 450,000 to 500,000 clones listed, 81% were seen once. The chain couples TRBV7-2 to TRBJ2-7; D unclear. Material: PBMCs. The sequence came from a woman aged 40 to 50 in good health. Some clones in this sample may be carry-over from other donors' samples. This CDR3 is CASSFSSYEQYF. The CDR3 nucleotides read TGTGCCAGCAGCTTTTCCTCCTACGAGCAGTACTTC. Full variable domain (remainder filled in from reference TRBV7-2 and TRBJ2-7): GAGVSQSPSNKVTEKGKDVELRCDPISGHTALYWYRQSLGQGLEFLIYFQGNSAPDKSGLPSDRFSAERTGGSVSTLTIQRTQQEDSAVYLCASSFSSYEQYFGPGTRLTVT.